This TCR beta chain was documented in a study of blood T cell repertoires in COVID-19. Study summary: Acute-phase and convalescent COVID-19 samples originated in the United States, Italy and Spain. The analysed material was cDNA or gDNA that came from T cells, B-cell-depleted T cells, or PBMCs.

Using immunoSEQ multiplex PCR, the repertoire was profiled, and TCRdb retains in-frame clones only, with some absent. The data hold roughly 62,000 clones, with approximately 83% observed a single time. Trimming left V 4 bases short and J 0 bases short, with 3 bases between. The germline gives CDR1 SQVTM, CDR2 ANQGSEA. The CDR3 is 11 residues long. This TCR was sampled from an elderly man with COVID-19, enrolled during active disease. Source material: peripheral blood. The chain carries TRBV29-1 and TRBJ1-1; D not resolved. CDR3 region: CSVAVNTEAFF. In DNA form, the CDR3 reads TGCAGCGTTGCTGTGAACACTGAAGCTTTCTTT.